These 11 T cell receptor beta chains originate from one sample sequenced in a study of long-term antiretroviral therapy in people with HIV. The run of the v3.0 immunoSEQ assay was at survey level. Using immunoSEQ multiplex PCR, the repertoire was profiled, and TCRdb retains in-frame clones only, with some absent. Seen here are about 21,000 clones, around 89% observed once, and the top ten hold 3.5%. The sequences come from unsorted PBMCs, collected 2.3 years after starting antiretroviral therapy. The receptors originated from a man aged 55 to 70 with HIV.

The chain carries TRBV5-1 and TRBJ2-3; TRBD2 is a possible D gene (5 bases). CDR1 is SGHRS, CDR2 YFSETQ, per germline. CDR3 length equals 14 residues. V was trimmed by 2 bases and J by 4 bases, leaving 11 bases between them. The CDR3: CASSFEGAPDTQYF. CDR3 nucleotide sequence: TGCGCCAGCAGCTTTGAGGGTGCCCCAGATACGCAGTATTTT.

The V and J genes are TRBV15 and TRBJ2-7; D remains ambiguous. The CDR3 contains 12 residues. Per germline, CDR1 LNHNV and CDR2 YYDKDF (reference sequence). The V gene lost 0 bases and the J gene lost 12 bases, with 12 bases spanning the gap. The CDR3 here is CATSRDQGLRYF. As DNA, the CDR3 is TGTGCCACCAGCAGAGATCAAGGGCTCAGGTACTTC.

This chain joins TRBV30 and TRBJ1-1; 8 bases line up with TRBD1. The length of the CDR3 is 15 residues. The germline CDR1 and CDR2 sequences are GTSNPN and SVGIG (reference sequence). Germline trimming cut 5 bases from V and 0 bases from J; bases unmatched to any gene: 8. The CDR3 DNA sequence: TGTGCCTGGGGACAGGGATCGGGTATGAACACTGAAGCTTTCTTT. Its protein is CAWGQGSGMNTEAFF.

The CDR3, as DNA: TGCGCCAGCAGCTGGAATAGCGGGGGGGCGGAAGAGACCCAGTACTTC. The encoded protein is CASSWNSGGAEETQYF. V usage is TRBV5-1 and J usage is TRBJ2-5, with 11 bases aligning to TRBD2. The germline V gene encodes CDR1 SGHRS and CDR2 YFSETQ. Unmatched junction bases numbered 7, after V lost 3 bases and J lost 3 bases. CDR3 size: 16 residues.

This chain links TRBV7-2 with TRBJ2-1, with 7 bases aligning to TRBD2. Trimming removed 8 bases from V and 1 base from J; junction bases left unmatched: 14. Germline CDR1 is SGHTA and CDR2 is FQGNSA. CDR3 length equals 17 residues. The CDR3 reads CASLTSPGLYSYNEQFF. As DNA, the CDR3 is TGTGCCAGCTTGACTAGCCCGGGGTTATATTCCTACAATGAGCAGTTCTTC.

The V call is TRBV4-2, the J call TRBJ2-3; D gene ambiguous. Trimming removed 5 bases from V and 0 bases from J, with 12 bases in between. CDR3 length: 15 residues. Germline CDR1 is LGHNA and CDR2 is YNFKEQ. In DNA, the CDR3 is TGTGCCAGCAGCGTGGGTAGTACTAGCACAGATACGCAGTATTTT. It encodes CASSVGSTSTDTQYF.

The chain employs TRBV6-1 and TRBJ1-1, with D possibly matching TRBD1 (6 bases). This CDR3 spans 12 amino acids. Trimming cost V 2 bases and J 11 bases, with 12 bases left between them. Per germline, CDR1 MNHNS and CDR2 SASEGT. CDR3 coding DNA: TGTGCCAGCAGTGAAACAGGGCCTAGGGCTTTCTTT. Encoded protein: CASSETGPRAFF.

The J gene is TRBJ2-2, the V gene TRBV7-8; TRBD1 or TRBD2 may be the D gene (5 bases each). CDR3 length: 17 residues. CDR1 and CDR2 from the germline V gene are SGHVS and FQNEAQ. V was trimmed by 3 bases and J by 3 bases, leaving 17 bases between them. CDR3 loop: CASSLGTSGTDTGELFF. The DNA for the CDR3 is TGTGCCAGCAGCTTGGGGACGAGCGGCACCGACACCGGGGAGCTGTTTTTT.

The chain recombines TRBV7-6 with TRBJ1-4; TRBD1 matches at 8 bases. Germline values: CDR1 SGHVS, CDR2 FNYEAQ. The length of the CDR3 is 17 residues. Trimming took 2 bases from V and 6 from J; bases not matched to a gene: 11. The CDR3 DNA follows: TGTGCCAGCAGCTTATTGGGTCAGGGGGCTAGCCATGAAAAACTGTTTTTT. As protein: CASSLLGQGASHEKLFF.

The J gene is TRBJ2-7, the V gene TRBV7-2; 11 positions match TRBD2. Trimming removed 2 bases from V and 6 bases from J; junction bases left unmatched: 6. The CDR3 runs to 15 residues. Germline V gives CDR1 SGHTA, CDR2 FQGNSA. CDR3 amino acids: CASSLTLAGEVEQYF. Written as DNA, the CDR3 is TGTGCCAGCAGCTTAACACTAGCGGGGGAAGTCGAGCAGTACTTC.

The V gene is TRBV7-9, the J gene TRBJ2-5; no definite D call. CDR3 length: 14 amino acids. The V end was cut by 0 bases, the J end by 3 bases, with 8 bases between. In germline, CDR1 is SEHNR, CDR2 FQNEAQ (reference sequence). The CDR3 DNA reads TGTGCCAGCAGCTTAGCGGCAAAAAAAGAGACCCAGTACTTC. Amino acids: CASSLAAKKETQYF.